This T cell receptor (beta chain) emerged from a study of T cell repertoires in cytomegalovirus infection. The overall study: Matching HLA type and CMV infection were both indicated by public TCR beta signatures. General study points: HLA-C-restricted CMV-specific TCR beta clonotypes were dominant in the ex vivo response. Identification of carriers of CMV plus the relevant HLA was performed using cumulative public TCR beta family frequency.

The CDR3 is 12 residues long. The germline CDR1 and CDR2 sequences are MNHGY and SAAAGT. This clonotype was found a few times. Its specificity is not known. Relative to the germline gene, one junction end is altered; a read error may explain this. TCRdb used MiXCR to reprocess the reads, holding one entry per CDR3 protein. The table includes more than 150,000 distinct CDR3 sequences, more than 15% detected once. The gene calls are TRBV6-8 and TRBJ1-6; no clear D. This clonotype originated in a human donor in good health (CMV status not recorded). Some clones in this sample may be carry-over from other donors' samples. Material for sequencing was CD8+ T cells from PBMCs. The CDR3 sequence is CASSYYDSPLHF. The CDR3 coding sequence is TGTGCCAGCAGTTACTATGATTCACCCCTCCACTTT.